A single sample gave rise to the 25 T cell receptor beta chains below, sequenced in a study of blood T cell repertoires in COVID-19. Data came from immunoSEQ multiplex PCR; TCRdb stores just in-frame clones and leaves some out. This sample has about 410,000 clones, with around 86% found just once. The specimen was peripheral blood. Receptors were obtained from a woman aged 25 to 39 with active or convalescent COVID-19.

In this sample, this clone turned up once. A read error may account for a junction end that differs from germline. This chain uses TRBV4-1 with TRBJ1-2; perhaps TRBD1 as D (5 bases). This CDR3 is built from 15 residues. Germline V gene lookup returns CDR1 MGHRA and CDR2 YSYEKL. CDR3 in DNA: TGCGCCAGCAGTCAAGCCCAGGGCGGGGGATATGGCTACACCTTC. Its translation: CASSQAQGGGYGYTF.

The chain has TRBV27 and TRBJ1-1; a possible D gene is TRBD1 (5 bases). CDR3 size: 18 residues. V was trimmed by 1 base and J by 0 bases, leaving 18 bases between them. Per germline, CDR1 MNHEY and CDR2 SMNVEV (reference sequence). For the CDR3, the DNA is TGTGCCAGCAGTTTATATGGCGGGGCGATACTCATGAACACTGAAGCTTTCTTT. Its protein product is CASSLYGGAILMNTEAFF.

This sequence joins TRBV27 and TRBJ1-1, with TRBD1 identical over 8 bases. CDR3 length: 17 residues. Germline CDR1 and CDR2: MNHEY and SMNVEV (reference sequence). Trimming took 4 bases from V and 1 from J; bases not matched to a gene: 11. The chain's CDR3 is CASSSTGGRLSNTEAFF. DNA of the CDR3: TGTGCCAGCAGTTCAACAGGGGGTCGCCTCTCGAACACTGAAGCTTTCTTT.

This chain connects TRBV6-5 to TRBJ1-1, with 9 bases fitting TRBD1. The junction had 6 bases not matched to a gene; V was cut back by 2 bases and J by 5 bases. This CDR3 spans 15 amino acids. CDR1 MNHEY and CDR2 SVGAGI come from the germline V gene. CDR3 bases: TGTGCCAGCAGTTACCGGACAGGGGTTAAGACTGAAGCTTTCTTT. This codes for CASSYRTGVKTEAFF.

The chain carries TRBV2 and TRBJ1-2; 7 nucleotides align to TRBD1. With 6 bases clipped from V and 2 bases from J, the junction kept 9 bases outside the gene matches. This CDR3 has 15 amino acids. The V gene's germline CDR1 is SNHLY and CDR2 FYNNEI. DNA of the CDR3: TGTGCCAGCAGCCCGGGACAGAGCATCAACTATGGCTACACCTTC. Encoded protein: CASSPGQSINYGYTF.

CDR3 protein: CASSPPESGSNSPLHF. As DNA, the CDR3 is TGTGCCAGCAGCCCCCCTGAGTCGGGTAGTAATTCACCCCTCCACTTT. The chain links TRBV7-2 to TRBJ1-6; D unclear. The CDR3 has 16 amino acids. V dropped 5 bases and J dropped 6 bases, with 17 bases sitting between them. Germline V gene sequence: CDR1 SGHTA, CDR2 FQGNSA.

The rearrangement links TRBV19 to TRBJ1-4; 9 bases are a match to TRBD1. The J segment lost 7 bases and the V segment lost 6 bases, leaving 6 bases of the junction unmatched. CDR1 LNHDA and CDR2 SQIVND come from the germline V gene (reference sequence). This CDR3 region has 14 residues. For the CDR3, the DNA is TGTGCCAGTAGCCGAGACAGGGGGAGTGAAAAACTGTTTTTT. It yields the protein CASSRDRGSEKLFF.

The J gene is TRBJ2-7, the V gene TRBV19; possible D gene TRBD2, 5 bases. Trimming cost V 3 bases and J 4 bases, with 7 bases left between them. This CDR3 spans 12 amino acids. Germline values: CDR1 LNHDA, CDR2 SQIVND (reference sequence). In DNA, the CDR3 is TGTGCCAGTAGTATCGAGGGATACGAGCAGTACTTC. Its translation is CASSIEGYEQYF.

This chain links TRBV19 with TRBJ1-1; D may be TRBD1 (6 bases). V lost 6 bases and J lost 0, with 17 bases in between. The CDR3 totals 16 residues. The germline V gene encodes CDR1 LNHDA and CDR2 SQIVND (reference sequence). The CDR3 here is CASSRTAGPMNTEAFF. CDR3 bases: TGTGCCAGTAGCCGGACAGCAGGGCCCATGAACACTGAAGCTTTCTTT. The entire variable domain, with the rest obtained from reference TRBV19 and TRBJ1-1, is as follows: DGGITQSPKYLFRKEGQNVTLSCEQNLNHDAMYWYRQDPGQGLRLIYYSQIVNDFQKGDIAEGYSVSREKKESFPLTVTSAQKNPTAFYLCASSRTAGPMNTEAFFGQGTRLTVV.

The CDR3: CASSLLENYGYTF. In DNA form, the CDR3 reads TGTGCCAGCAGCTTGTTAGAGAACTATGGCTACACCTTC. V is TRBV5-4 and J is TRBJ1-2; D remains unclear. Germline V gene sequence: CDR1 SGHNT, CDR2 YYREEE (reference sequence). V lost 1 base and J lost 2, with 6 bases in between. CDR3 length: 13 amino acids.

DNA for the CDR3: TGTGCCAGCAGCCTGACACCTCTCACTGAAGCTTTCTTT. Its protein is CASSLTPLTEAFF. The chain carries TRBV11-3 and TRBJ1-1; D gene uncertain. CDR1 and CDR2 (germline): SGHNT, YENEEA. The CDR3 is 13 residues long. The germline V and J ends were trimmed by 5 bases and 4 bases, with 11 bases remaining between them. Variable domain in full (rest from reference TRBV11-3 and TRBJ1-1): EAGVVQSPRYKIIEKKQPVAFWCNPISGHNTLYWYLQNLGQGPELLIRYENEEAVDDSQLPKDRFSAERLKGVDSTLKIQPAELGDSAVYLCASSLTPLTEAFFGQGTRLTVV.

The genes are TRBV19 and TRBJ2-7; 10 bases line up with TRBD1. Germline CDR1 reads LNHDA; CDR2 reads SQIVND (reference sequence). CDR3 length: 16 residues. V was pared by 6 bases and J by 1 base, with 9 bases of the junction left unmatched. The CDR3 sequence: CASSMTPGQGSYEQYF. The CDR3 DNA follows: TGTGCCAGTAGCATGACGCCGGGACAGGGGTCCTACGAGCAGTACTTC.

The CDR3 DNA reads as TGTGCCAGCAGCAGCCGGACAGCGCAGGAAGCTTTCTTT. The encoded protein is CASSSRTAQEAFF. J is TRBJ1-1 and V is TRBV7-2, with TRBD1 as a possible D gene (6 bases). Germline assignment: CDR1 SGHTA and CDR2 FQGNSA. The ends were cut back, 5 bases at V and 8 bases at J, with 15 bases in the middle. The CDR3 extends over 13 amino acids. Full variable domain (remainder filled in from reference TRBV7-2 and TRBJ1-1): GAGVSQSPSNKVTEKGKDVELRCDPISGHTALYWYRQSLGQGLEFLIYFQGNSAPDKSGLPSDRFSAERTGGSVSTLTIQRTQQEDSAVYLCASSSRTAQEAFFGQGTRLTVV.

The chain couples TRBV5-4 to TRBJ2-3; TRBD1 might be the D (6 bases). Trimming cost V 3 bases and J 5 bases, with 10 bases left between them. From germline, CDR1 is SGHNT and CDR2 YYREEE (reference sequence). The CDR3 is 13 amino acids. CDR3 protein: CASSSYREDTQYF. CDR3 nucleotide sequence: TGTGCCAGCAGCTCCTACAGGGAAGATACGCAGTATTTT.

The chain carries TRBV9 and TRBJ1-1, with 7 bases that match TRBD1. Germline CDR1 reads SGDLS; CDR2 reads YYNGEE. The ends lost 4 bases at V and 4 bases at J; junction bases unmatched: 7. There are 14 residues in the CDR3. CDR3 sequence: CASSPRPGGTEAFF. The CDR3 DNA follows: TGTGCCAGCAGCCCCCGTCCAGGGGGCACTGAAGCTTTCTTT.

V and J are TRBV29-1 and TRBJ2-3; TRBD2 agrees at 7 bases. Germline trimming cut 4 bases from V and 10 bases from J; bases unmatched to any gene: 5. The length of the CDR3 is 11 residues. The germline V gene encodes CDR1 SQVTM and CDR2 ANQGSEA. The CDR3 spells CSVVGLGAQYF. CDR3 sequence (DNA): TGCAGCGTTGTAGGACTAGGCGCGCAGTATTTT.

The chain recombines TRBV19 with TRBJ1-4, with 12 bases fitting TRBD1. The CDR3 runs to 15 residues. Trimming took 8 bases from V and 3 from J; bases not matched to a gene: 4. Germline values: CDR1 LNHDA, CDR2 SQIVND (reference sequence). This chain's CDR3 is CASSGTGGPNEKLFF. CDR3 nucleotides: TGTGCCAGTTCCGGGACAGGGGGCCCTAATGAAAAACTGTTTTTT.

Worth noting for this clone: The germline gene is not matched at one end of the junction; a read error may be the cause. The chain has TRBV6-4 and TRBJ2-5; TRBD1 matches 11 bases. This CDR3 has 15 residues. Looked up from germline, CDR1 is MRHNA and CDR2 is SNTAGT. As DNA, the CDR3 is TGTGCCAGTAGTGACGGACAGGGGGCCCGGGAGACCCAGTACTTC. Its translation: CASSDGQGARETQYF.

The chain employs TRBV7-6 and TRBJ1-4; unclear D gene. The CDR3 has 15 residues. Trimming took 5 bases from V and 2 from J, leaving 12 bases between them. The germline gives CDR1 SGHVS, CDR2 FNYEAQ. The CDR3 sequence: CASSGLGSTNEKLFF. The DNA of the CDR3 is TGTGCCAGCAGCGGACTGGGGAGCACTAATGAAAAACTGTTTTTT.

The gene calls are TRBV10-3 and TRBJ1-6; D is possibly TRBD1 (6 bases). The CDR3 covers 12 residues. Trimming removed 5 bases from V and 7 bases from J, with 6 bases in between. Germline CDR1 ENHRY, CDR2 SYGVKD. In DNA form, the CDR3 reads TGTGCCATCAGTACAGGGAATTCACCCCTCCACTTT. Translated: CAISTGNSPLHF.

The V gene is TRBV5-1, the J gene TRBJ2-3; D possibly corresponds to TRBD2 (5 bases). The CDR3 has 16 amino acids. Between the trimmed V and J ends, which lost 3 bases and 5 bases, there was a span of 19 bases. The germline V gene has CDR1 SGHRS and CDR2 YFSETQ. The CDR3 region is CASSSDRAPEVDTQYF. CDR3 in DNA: TGCGCCAGCAGCTCAGATCGGGCGCCGGAGGTAGATACGCAGTATTTT.

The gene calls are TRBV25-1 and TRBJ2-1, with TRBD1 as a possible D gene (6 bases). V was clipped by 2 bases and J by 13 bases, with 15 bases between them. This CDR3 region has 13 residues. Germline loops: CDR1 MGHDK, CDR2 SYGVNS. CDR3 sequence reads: CASSERATGLQFF. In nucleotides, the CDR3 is TGTGCCAGCAGTGAACGGGCCACAGGGTTACAGTTCTTC.

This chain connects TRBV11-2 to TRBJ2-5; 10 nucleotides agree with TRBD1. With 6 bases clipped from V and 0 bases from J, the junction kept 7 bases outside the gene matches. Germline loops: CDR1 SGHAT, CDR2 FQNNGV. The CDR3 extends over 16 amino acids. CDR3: CASRTPGQGNQETQYF. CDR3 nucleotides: TGTGCCAGCAGGACACCGGGACAGGGGAACCAAGAGACCCAGTACTTC. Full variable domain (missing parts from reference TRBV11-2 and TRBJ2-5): EAGVAQSPRYKIIEKRQSVAFWCNPISGHATLYWYQQILGQGPKLLIQFQNNGVVDDSQLPKDRFSAERLKGVDSTLKIQPAKLEDSAVYLCASRTPGQGNQETQYFGPGTRLLVL.

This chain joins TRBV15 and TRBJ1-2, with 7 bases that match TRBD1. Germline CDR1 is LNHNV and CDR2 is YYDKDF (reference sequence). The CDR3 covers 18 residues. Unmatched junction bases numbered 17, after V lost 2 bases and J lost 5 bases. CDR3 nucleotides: TGTGCCACCAGCAGAAGCCGGGACAGCGACTGGAGTAAGTATGGCTACACCTTC. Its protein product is CATSRSRDSDWSKYGYTF.

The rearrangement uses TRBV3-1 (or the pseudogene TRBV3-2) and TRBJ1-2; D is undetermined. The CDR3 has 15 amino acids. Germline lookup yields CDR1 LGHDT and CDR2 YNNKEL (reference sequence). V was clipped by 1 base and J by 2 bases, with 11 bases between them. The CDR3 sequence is CASSQAPGKNYGYTF. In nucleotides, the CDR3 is TGTGCCAGCAGCCAAGCCCCCGGGAAGAACTATGGCTACACCTTC.